Listed below are T cell receptor beta chains from one sample, sequenced in a study of shared clonotypes between healthy human individuals. The data were produced by immunoSEQ multiplex PCR, yet TCRdb's version contains in-frame clones alone and is incomplete. The repertoire includes nearly 600,000 clones, around 95% of them detected once, and less than 0.13% sits in the top ten. The sample consisted of naive CD8+ T cells sorted from blood. These receptors all stem from a woman between 25 and 40 years old in good health. Both conserved end residues are part of each CDR3.

V,J,CDR3
TRBV2,TRBJ1-6,CASSELQDSPLHF
TRBV28,TRBJ2-7,CASTFPGYEQYF
TRBV13,TRBJ2-7,CASSLTRDEQYF
TRBV20-1,TRBJ2-5,CSAQPSEEQYF
TRBV5-6,TRBJ2-7,CASSLWGGHRYEQYF
TRBV6-5,TRBJ1-1,CASSYSGEAFF
TRBV11-2,TRBJ2-7,CASSLPPGTSGIYEQYF
TRBV27,TRBJ2-2,CASSLLGTGELFF
TRBV19,TRBJ2-7,CASSIGTGSYEQYF
TRBV6-5,TRBJ2-7,CASSSGTSYEQYF
TRBV27,TRBJ2-1,CASSSLPGLAGVGNEQFF
TRBV13,TRBJ2-7,CASSLAGTSSYEQYF
TRBV4-1,TRBJ1-4,CASSRFAGEGEKLFF
TRBV5-6,TRBJ1-5,CASSLGPGKNQPQHF
TRBV6-5,TRBJ2-7,CASSRLGPSYEQYF
TRBV4-1,TRBJ2-2,CASSQVSPNSASRSLFF